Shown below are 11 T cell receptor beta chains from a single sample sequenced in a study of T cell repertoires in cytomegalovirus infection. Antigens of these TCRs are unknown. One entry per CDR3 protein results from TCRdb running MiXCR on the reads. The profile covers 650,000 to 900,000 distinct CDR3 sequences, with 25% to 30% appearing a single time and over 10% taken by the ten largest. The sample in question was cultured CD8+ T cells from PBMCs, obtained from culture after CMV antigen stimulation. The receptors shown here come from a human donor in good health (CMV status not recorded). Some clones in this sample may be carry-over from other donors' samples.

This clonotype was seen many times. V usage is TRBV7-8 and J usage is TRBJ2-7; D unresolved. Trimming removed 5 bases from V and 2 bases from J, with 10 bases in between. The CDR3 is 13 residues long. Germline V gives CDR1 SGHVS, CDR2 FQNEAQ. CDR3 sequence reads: CASSPPLTYEQYV. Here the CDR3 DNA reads TGTGCCAGCAGCCCGCCCCTAACCTACGAGCAGTACGTC.

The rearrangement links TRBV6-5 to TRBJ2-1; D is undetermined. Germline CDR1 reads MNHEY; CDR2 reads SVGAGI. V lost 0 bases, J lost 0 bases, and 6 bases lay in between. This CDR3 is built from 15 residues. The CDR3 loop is CASSYSRSSYNEQFF. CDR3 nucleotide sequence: TGTGCCAGCAGTTACTCACGGAGCTCCTACAATGAGCAGTTCTTC.

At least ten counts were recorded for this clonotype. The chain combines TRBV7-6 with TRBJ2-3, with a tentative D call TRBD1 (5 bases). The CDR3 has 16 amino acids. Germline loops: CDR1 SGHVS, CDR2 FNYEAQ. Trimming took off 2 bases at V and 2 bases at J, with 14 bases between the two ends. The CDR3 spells CASSLSGQGYTDTQYF. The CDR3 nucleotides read TGTGCCAGCAGCTTAAGTGGTCAGGGATACACAGATACGCAGTATTTT.

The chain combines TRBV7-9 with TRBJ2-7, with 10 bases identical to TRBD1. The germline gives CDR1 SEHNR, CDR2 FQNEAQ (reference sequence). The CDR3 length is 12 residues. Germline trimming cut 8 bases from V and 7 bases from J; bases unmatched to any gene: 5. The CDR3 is CASRQGAREQYF. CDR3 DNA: TGTGCCAGCCGACAGGGGGCTAGGGAGCAGTACTTC.

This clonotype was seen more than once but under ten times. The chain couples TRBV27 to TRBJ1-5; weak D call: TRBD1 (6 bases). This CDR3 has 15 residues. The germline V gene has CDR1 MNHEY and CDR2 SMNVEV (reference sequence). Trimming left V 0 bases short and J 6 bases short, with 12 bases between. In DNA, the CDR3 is TGTGCCAGCAGTTTATCAGCAGGGGATGGTCAGCCCCAGCATTTT. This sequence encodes CASSLSAGDGQPQHF.

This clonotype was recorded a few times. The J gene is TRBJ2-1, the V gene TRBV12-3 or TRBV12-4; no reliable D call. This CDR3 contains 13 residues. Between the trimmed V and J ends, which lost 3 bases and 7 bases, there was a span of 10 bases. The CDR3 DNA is TGTGCCAGCAGTTTTGCAGGTAGTAATGAGCAGTTCTTC. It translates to CASSFAGSNEQFF.

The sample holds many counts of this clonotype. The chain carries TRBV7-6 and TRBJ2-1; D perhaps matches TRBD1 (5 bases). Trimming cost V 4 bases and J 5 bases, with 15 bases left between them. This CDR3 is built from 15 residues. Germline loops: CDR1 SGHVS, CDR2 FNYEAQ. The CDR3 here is CASSSGPGANNEQFF. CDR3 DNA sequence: TGTGCCAGCAGCTCCGGGCCTGGGGCCAACAATGAGCAGTTCTTC.

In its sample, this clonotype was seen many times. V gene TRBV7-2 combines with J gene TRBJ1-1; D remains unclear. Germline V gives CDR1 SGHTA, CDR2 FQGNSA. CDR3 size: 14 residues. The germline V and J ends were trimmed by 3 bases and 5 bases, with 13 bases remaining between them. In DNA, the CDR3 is TGTGCCAGCAGCTTCGCAGGAGTGGGAACTGAAGCTTTCTTT. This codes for CASSFAGVGTEAFF.

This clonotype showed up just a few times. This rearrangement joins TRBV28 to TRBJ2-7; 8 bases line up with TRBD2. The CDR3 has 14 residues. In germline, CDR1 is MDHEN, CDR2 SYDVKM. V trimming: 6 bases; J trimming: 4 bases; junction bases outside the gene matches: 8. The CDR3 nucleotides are TGTGCCAGCAGCCGGGGGGGGGATTGGTACGAGCAGTACGTC. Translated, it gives CASSRGGDWYEQYV.

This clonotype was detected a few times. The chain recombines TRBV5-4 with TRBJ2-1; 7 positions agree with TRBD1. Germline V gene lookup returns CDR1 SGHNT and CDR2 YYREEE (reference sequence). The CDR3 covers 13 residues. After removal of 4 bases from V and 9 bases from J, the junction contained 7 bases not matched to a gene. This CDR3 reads CASSLRGTLEQFF. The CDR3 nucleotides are TGTGCCAGCAGCCTCAGGGGGACCCTTGAGCAGTTCTTC.

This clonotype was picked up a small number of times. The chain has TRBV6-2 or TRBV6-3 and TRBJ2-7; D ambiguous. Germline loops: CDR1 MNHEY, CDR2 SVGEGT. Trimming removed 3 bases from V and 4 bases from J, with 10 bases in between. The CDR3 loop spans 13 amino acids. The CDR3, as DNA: TGTGCCAGCAGTTATGCTAGGAAGTACGAGCAGTACGTC. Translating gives CASSYARKYEQYV.